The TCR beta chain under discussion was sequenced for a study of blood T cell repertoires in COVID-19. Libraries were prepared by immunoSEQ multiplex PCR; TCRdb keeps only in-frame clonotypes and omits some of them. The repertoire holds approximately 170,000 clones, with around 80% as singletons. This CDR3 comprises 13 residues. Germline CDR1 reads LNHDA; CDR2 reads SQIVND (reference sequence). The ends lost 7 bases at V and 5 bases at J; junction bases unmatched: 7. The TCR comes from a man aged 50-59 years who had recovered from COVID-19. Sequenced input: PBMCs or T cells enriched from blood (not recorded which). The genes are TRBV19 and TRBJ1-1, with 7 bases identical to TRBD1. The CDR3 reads CASTWGQKTEAFF. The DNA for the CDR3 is TGTGCCAGTACCTGGGGACAGAAGACTGAAGCTTTCTTT.